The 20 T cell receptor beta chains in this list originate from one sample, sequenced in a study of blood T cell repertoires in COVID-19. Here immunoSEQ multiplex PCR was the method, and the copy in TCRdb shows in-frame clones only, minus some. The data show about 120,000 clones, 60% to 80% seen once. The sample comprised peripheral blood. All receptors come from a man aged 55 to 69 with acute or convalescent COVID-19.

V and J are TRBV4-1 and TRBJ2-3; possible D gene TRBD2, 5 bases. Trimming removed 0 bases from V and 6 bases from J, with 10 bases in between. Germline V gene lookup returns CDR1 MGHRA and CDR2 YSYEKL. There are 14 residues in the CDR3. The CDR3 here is CASSQERGMDTQYF. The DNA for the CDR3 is TGCGCCAGCAGCCAAGAACGGGGTATGGATACGCAGTATTTT.

The CDR3: CASSPGTSVTDTQYF. DNA for the CDR3: TGTGCCAGCAGCCCCGGGACTAGCGTCACAGATACGCAGTATTTT. The rearrangement links TRBV6-6 to TRBJ2-3; 10 nucleotides agree with TRBD2. This CDR3 region has 15 residues. Per germline, CDR1 MNHNY and CDR2 SVGAGI (reference sequence). V dropped 6 bases and J dropped 2; count of bases not matched to a gene: 5.

The CDR3 coding sequence is TGTGCCAGCAGTTTGGGGGGGGGTGAAGCTTTCTTT. Encoded protein: CASSLGGGEAFF. This chain uses TRBV12-3 or TRBV12-4 with TRBJ1-1, with D possibly being TRBD1 (5 bases). With 3 bases removed from V and 7 bases from J, the gap between germline ends came to 9 bases. This CDR3 is built from 12 residues.

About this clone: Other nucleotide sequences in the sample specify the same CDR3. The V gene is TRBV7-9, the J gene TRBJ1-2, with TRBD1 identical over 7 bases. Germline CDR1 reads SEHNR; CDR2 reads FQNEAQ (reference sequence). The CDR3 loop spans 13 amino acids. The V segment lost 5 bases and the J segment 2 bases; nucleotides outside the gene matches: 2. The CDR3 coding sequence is TGTGCCAGCAGCCCGGGACAGAACTATGGCTACACCTTC. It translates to CASSPGQNYGYTF.

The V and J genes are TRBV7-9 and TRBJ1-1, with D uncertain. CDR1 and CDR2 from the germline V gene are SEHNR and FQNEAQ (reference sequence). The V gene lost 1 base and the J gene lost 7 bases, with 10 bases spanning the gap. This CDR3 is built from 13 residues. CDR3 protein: CASSLGQDFEAFF. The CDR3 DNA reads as TGTGCCAGCAGCTTAGGTCAGGACTTTGAAGCTTTCTTT.

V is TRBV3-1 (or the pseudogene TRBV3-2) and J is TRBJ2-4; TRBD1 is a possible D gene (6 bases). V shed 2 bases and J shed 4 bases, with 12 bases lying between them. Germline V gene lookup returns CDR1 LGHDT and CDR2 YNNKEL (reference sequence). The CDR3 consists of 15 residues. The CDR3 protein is CASSQMTTGKNIQYF. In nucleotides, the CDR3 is TGTGCCAGCAGCCAAATGACCACAGGGAAAAACATTCAGTACTTC.

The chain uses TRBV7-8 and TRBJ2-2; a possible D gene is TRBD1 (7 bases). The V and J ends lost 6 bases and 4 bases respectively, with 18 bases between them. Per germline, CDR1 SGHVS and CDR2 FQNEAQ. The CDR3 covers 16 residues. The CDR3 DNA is TGTGCCAGCAGTTCCGAGCAGGGGGGCCGCACCGGGGAGCTGTTTTTT. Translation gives CASSSEQGGRTGELFF.

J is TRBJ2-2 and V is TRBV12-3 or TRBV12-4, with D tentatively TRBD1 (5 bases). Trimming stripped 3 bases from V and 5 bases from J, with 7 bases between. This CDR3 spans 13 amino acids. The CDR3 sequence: CASSFRETGELFF. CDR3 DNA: TGTGCCAGCAGTTTCAGGGAAACCGGGGAGCTGTTTTTT.

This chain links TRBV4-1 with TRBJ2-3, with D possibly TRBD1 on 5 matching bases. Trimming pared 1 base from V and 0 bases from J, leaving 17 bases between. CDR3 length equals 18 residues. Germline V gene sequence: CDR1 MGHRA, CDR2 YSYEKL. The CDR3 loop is CASSQVRQLGASTDTQYF. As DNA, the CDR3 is TGCGCCAGCAGCCAAGTAAGACAGCTTGGGGCTAGCACAGATACGCAGTATTTT.

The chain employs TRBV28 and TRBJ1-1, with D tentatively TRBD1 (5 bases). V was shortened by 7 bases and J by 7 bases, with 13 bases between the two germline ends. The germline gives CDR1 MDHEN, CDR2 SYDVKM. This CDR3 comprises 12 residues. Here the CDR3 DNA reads TGTGCCAGCAAGCCAGGGCCTTTTGAAGCTTTCTTT. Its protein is CASKPGPFEAFF.

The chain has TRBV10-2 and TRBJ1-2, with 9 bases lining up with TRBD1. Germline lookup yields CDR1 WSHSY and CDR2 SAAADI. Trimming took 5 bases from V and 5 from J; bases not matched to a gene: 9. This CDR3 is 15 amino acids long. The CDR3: CASSSQDRGGYGYTF. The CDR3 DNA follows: TGCGCCAGCAGTTCCCAGGACAGGGGAGGTTATGGCTACACCTTC.

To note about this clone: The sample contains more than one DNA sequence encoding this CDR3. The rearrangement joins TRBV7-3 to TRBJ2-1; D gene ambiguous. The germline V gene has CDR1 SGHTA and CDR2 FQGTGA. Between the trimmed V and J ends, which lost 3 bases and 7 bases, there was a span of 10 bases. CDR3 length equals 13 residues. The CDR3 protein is CASSLSPGNEQFF. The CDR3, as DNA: TGTGCCAGCAGCTTGAGTCCCGGGAATGAGCAGTTCTTC.

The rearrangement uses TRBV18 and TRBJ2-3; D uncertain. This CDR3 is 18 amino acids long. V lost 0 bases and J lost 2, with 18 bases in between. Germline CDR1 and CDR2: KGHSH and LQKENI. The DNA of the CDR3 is TGTGCCAGCTCACCACCGAGGCAGTCCGGCCCACACACAGATACGCAGTATTTT. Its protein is CASSPPRQSGPHTDTQYF.

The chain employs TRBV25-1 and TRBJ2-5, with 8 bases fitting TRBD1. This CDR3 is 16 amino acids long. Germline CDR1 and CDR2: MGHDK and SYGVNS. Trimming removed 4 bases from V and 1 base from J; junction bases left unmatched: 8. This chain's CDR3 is CASSVVQGATQETQYF. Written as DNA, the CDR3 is TGTGCCAGCAGTGTGGTGCAGGGGGCAACCCAAGAGACCCAGTACTTC. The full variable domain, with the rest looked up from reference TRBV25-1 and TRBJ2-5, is EADIYQTPRYLVIGTGKKITLECSQTMGHDKMYWYQQDPGMELHLIHYSYGVNSTEKGDLSSESTVSRIRTEHFPLTLESARPSHTSQYLCASSVVQGATQETQYFGPGTRLLVL.

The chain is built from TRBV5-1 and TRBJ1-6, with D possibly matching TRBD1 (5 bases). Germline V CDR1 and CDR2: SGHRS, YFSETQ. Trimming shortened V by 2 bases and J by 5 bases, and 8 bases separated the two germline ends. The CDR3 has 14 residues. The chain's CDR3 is CASSLAGNNSPLHF. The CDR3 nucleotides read TGCGCCAGCAGCTTAGCAGGGAATAATTCACCCCTCCACTTT. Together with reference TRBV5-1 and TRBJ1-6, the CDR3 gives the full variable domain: KAGVTQTPRYLIKTRGQQVTLSCSPISGHRSVSWYQQTPGQGLQFLFEYFSETQRNKGNFPGRFSGRQFSNSRSEMNVSTLELGDSALYLCASSLAGNNSPLHFGNGTRLTVT.

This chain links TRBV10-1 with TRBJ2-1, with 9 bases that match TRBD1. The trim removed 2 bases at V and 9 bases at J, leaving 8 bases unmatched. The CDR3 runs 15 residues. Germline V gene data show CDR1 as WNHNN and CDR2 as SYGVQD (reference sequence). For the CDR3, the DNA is TGCGCCAGCAGTGAGCCCGGGACAGGGACGGGTGAGCAGTTCTTC. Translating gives CASSEPGTGTGEQFF.

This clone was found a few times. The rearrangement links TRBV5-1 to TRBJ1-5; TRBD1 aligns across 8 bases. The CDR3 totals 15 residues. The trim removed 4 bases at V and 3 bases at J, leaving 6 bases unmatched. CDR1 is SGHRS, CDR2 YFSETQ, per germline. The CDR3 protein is CASSNGQGDNQPQHF. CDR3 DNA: TGCGCCAGCAGCAACGGACAGGGAGACAATCAGCCCCAGCATTTT.

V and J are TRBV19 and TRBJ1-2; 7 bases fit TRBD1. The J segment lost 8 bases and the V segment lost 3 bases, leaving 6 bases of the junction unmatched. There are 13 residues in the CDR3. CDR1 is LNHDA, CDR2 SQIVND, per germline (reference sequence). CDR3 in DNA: TGTGCCAGTAGTATCTCACAGGGGAGAGGCTACACCTTC. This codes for CASSISQGRGYTF.

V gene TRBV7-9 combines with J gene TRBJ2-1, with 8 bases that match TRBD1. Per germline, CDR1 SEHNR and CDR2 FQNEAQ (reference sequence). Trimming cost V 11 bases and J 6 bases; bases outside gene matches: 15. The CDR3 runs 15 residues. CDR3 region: CAGEIRQGMGNEQFF. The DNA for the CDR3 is TGTGCCGGAGAGATTAGACAGGGGATGGGCAATGAGCAGTTCTTC.

CDR3 amino acids: CASSKGRTGTHGYTF. CDR3 bases: TGTGCCAGCAGCAAAGGTCGGACAGGGACGCATGGCTACACCTTC. The chain uses TRBV21-1 and TRBJ1-2; TRBD1, the table's D call, was not compared with the DNA. TRBV21-1 corresponds to a pseudogene. CDR3 length: 15 amino acids.